This T cell receptor beta chain is from a study of T cell repertoires in cytomegalovirus infection. For this clonotype: This may stem from a read error, because a much larger clone lies one nucleotide away.

This CDR3 comprises 13 residues. From germline, CDR1 is SGHTA and CDR2 FQGTGA. Trimming removed 1 base from V and 9 bases from J, with 11 bases in between. TCRdb passed the reads through MiXCR, listing each CDR3 protein once. The profile shows some 220,000 distinct CDR3 sequences, about 12% of them singletons. The sample was PBMCs. The rearrangement joins TRBV7-3 to TRBJ2-3; D is undetermined. The receptor's source is a human donor in good health (CMV status not recorded). Some clones in this sample may be carry-over from other donors' samples. CDR3 DNA sequence: TGTGCCAGCAGCTTAAACGAAGGAGAGACGCAGTATTTT. This encodes CASSLNEGETQYF.